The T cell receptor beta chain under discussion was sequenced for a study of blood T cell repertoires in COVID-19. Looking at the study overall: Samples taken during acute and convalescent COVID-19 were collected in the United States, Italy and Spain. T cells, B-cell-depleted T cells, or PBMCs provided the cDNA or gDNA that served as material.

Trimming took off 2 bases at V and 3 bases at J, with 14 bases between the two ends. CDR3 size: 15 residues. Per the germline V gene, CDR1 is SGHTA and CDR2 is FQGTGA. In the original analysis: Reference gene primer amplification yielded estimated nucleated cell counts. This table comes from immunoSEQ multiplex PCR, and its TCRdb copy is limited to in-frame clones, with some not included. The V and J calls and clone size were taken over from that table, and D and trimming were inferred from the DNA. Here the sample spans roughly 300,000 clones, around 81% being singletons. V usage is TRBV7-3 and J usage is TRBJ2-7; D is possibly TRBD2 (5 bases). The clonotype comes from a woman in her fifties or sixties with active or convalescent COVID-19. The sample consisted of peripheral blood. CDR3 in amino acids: CASSLSVVGDYEQYF. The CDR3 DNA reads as TGTGCCAGCAGCTTATCCGTGGTCGGGGACTACGAGCAGTACTTC.